This TCR beta chain appears in the sequencing data of a study of blood T cell repertoires in COVID-19. Study as a whole: Samples representing acute and convalescent COVID-19 were sourced from the United States, Italy and Spain. In each case, the material was cDNA or gDNA derived from T cells, B-cell-depleted T cells, or PBMCs.

Source study methods: The authors estimated nucleated cell counts from reference gene primer amplification. Profiled with immunoSEQ multiplex PCR; TCRdb holds only in-frame clones, not every one. The D gene and trimming were derived from the DNA, and the V and J assignments and clone size from that table. There are over 110,000 clones in the sample; 70% to 85% occur only once, and roughly 3.4% lies in the top ten. The germline CDR1 and CDR2 sequences are SGHTA and FQGNSA. The ends were cut back, 5 bases at V and 2 bases at J, with 12 bases in the middle. The CDR3 runs 15 residues. The specimen was peripheral blood. This receptor was obtained from a man aged 55 to 70 with acute or convalescent COVID-19. The rearrangement uses TRBV7-2 and TRBJ2-2; D is perhaps TRBD1 (6 bases). CDR3 in amino acids: CASSGDRTNTGELFF. The DNA for the CDR3 is TGTGCCAGCAGCGGCGACAGGACAAACACCGGGGAGCTGTTTTTT.